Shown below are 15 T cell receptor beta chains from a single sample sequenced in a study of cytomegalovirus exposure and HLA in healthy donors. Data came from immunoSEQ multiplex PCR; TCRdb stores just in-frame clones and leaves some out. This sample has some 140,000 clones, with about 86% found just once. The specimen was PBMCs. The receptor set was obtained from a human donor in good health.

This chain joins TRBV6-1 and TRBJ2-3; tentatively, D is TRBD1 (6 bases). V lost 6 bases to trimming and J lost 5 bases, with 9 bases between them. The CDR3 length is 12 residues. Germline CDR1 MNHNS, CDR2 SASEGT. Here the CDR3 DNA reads TGTGCCAGCAGCCTAGGGGGAGATACGCAGTATTTT. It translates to CASSLGGDTQYF.

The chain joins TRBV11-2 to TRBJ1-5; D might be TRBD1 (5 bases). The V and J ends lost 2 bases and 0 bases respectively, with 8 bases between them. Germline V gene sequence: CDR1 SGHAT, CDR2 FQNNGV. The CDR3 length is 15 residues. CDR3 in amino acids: CASSLTDSSNQPQHF. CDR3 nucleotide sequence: TGTGCCAGCAGCTTAACTGACAGTAGCAATCAGCCCCAGCATTTT.

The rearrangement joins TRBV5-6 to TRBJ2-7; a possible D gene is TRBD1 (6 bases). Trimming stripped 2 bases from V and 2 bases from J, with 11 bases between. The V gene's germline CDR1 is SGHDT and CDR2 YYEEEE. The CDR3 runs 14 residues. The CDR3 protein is CASSFTRDTYEQYF. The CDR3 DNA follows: TGTGCCAGCAGCTTTACACGGGACACCTACGAGCAGTACTTC.

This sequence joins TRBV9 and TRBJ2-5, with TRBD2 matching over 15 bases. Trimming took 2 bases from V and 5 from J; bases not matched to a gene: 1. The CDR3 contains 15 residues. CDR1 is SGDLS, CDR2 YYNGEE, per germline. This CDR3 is CASSVGTSGRETQYF. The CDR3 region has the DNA TGTGCCAGCAGCGTGGGGACTAGCGGGAGGGAGACCCAGTACTTC.

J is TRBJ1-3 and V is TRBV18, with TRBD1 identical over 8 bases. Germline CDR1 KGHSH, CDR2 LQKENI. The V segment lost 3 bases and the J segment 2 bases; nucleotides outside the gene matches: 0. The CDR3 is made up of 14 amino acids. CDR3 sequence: CASSPDRAGNTIYF. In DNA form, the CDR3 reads TGTGCCAGCTCACCGGACAGGGCTGGAAACACCATATATTTT.

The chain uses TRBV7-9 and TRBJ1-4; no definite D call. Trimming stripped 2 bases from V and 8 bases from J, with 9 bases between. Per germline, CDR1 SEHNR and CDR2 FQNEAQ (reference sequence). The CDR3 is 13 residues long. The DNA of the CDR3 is TGTGCCAGCAGCTTAAATCCGGGGGAAAAACTGTTTTTT. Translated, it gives CASSLNPGEKLFF.

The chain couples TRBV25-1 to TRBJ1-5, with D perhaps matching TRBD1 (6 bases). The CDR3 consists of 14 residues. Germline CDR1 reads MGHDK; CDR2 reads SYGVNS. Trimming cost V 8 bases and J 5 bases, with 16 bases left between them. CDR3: CASSPRRGDQPQHF. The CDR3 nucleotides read TGTGCCAGCTCCCCGCGCAGGGGAGATCAGCCCCAGCATTTT.

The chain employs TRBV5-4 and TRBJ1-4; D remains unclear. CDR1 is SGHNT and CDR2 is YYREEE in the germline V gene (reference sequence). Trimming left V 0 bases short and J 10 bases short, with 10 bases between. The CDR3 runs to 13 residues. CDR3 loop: CASSLDTDVKLFF. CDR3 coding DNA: TGTGCCAGCAGCTTGGATACAGACGTAAAACTGTTTTTT.

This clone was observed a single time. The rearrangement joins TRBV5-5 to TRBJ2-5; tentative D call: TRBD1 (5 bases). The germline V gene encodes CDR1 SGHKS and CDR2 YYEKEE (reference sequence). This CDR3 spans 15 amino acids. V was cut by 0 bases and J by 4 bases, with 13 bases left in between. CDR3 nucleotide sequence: TGTGCCAGCAGCTTGGGGGGCAGCGTATCAGAGACCCAGTACTTC. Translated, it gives CASSLGGSVSETQYF.

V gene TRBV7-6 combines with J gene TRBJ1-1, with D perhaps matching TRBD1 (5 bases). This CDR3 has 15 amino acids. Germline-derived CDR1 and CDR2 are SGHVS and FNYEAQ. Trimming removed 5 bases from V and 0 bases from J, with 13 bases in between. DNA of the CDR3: TGTGCCAGCAGCCCTGGGGCAGGCCTGAACACTGAAGCTTTCTTT. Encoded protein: CASSPGAGLNTEAFF.

Here the CDR3 DNA reads TGCAGCGTTGTACTAGCAGACACTAGCACAGATACGCAGTATTTT. It yields the protein CSVVLADTSTDTQYF. The chain joins TRBV29-1 to TRBJ2-3, with a weak D call TRBD2 (6 bases). Between the trimmed V and J ends, which lost 4 bases and 0 bases, there was a span of 14 bases. Germline values: CDR1 SQVTM, CDR2 ANQGSEA. This CDR3 has 15 amino acids.

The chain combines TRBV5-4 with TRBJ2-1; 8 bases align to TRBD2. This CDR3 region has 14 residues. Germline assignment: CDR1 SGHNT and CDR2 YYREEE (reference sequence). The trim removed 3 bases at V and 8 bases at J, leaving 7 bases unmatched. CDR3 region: CASSSRTSIDEQFF. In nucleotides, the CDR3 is TGTGCCAGCAGCTCTCGGACTAGCATCGATGAGCAGTTCTTC.

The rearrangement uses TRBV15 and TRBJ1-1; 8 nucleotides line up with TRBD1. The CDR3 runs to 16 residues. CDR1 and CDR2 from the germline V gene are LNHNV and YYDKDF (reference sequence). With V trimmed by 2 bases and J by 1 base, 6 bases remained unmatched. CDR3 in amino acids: CATSRRTGQTNTEAFF. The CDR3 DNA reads TGTGCCACCAGCAGAAGGACAGGGCAAACGAACACTGAAGCTTTCTTT.

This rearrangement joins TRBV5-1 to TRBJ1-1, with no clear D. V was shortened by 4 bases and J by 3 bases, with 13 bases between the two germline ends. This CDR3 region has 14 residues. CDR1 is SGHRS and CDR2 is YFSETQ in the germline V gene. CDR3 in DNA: TGCGCCAGCAGCATATTGCGGGGTGACACTGAAGCTTTCTTT. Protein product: CASSILRGDTEAFF.

Written as DNA, the CDR3 is TGTGCCAGCAGTGAAGGGGGACAGACCTACGAGCAGTACTTC. Protein product: CASSEGGQTYEQYF. V is TRBV2 and J is TRBJ2-7, with 7 bases lining up with TRBD1. Germline CDR1 is SNHLY and CDR2 is FYNNEI. V dropped 1 base and J dropped 2; count of bases not matched to a gene: 2. The CDR3 is made up of 14 amino acids.